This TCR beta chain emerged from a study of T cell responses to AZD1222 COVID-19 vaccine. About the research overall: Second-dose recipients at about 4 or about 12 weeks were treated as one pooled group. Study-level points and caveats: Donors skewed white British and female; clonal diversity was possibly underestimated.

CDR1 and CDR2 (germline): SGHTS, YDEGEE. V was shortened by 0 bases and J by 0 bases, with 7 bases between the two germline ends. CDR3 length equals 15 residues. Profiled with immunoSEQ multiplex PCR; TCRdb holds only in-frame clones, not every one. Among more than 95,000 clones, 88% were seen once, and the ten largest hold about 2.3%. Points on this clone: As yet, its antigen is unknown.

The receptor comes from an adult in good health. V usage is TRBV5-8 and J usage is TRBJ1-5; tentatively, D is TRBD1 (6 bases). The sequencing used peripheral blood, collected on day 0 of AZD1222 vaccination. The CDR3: CASSLGTDSNQPQHF. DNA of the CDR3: TGTGCCAGCAGCTTGGGGACAGATAGCAATCAGCCCCAGCATTTT.